This T cell receptor (beta chain) is from a study of OX40 agonist ivuxolimab in advanced cancers. Trimming took off 0 bases at V and 3 bases at J, with 6 bases between the two ends. The germline V gene has CDR1 MNHEY and CDR2 SVGAGI. The CDR3 has 14 amino acids. Anyone with autoimmune disease history or systemic immunosuppression was excluded. Broader study findings: Compared with CD4+, CD8+ T cells on average had more expanded clones. By week 6 at 0.1 to 3.0 mg/kg, blood CD4+ and CD8+ T cells had expanded clonally.

To note about this clone: Antigen: not known.

Sequencing used immunoSEQ multiplex PCR; TCRdb keeps in-frame clones, though not all of them. The data contain 30,000 to 45,000 clones, 87% of them singletons. This TCR was sampled from an adult with an advanced solid tumor such as melanoma, head and neck, liver or kidney cancer. The material was CD4+ or CD8+ T cells sorted from blood, obtained in a trial of the OX40 agonist ivuxolimab. The rearrangement uses TRBV6-5 and TRBJ1-5, with D unclear. The CDR3 region is CASSYSRNNQPQHF. The CDR3 DNA follows: TGTGCCAGCAGTTACTCGAGGAACAATCAGCCCCAGCATTTT.